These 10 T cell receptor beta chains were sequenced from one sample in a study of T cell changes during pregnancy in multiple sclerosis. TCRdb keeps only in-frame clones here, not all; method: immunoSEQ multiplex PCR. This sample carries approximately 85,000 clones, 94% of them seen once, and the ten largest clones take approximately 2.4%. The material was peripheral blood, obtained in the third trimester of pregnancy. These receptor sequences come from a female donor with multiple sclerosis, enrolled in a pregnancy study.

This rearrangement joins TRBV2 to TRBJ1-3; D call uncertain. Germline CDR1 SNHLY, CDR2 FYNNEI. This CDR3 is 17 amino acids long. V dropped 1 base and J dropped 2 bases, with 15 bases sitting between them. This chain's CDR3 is CASSEVGRIQAGNTIYF. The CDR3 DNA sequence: TGTGCCAGCAGTGAAGTGGGGAGGATTCAGGCTGGAAACACCATATATTTT. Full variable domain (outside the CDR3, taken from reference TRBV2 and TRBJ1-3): EPEVTQTPSHQVTQMGQEVILRCVPISNHLYFYWYRQILGQKVEFLVSFYNNEISEKSEIFDDQFSVERPDGSNFTLKIRSTKLEDSAMYFCASSEVGRIQAGNTIYFGEGSWLTVV.

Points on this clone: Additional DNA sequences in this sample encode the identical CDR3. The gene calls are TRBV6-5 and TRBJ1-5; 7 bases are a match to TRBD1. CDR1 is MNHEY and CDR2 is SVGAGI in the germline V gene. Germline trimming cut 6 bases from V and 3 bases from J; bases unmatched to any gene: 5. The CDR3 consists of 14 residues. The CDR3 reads CASSLGQFNQPQHF. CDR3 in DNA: TGTGCCAGCAGCTTGGGACAGTTCAATCAGCCCCAGCATTTT.

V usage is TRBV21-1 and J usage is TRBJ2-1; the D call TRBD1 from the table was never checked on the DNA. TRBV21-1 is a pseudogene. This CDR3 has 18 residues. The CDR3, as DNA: TGTGCCAGCAGCATGATCTGCGCCGGGACAGGGACCTACAATGAGCAGTTCTTC. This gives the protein CASSMICAGTGTYNEQFF.

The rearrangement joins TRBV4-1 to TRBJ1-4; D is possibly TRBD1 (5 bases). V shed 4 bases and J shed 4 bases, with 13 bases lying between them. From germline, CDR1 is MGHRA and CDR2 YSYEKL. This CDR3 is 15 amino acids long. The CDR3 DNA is TGCGCCAGCAGCCCCTTGGCAGGGTTTAATGAAAAACTGTTTTTT. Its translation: CASSPLAGFNEKLFF.

CDR3 nucleotides: TGTGCCAGCAGCTTAGTGAGCGGGGCAAAAGAGACCCAGTACTTC. Translated: CASSLVSGAKETQYF. The chain recombines TRBV7-9 with TRBJ2-5; 7 bases align to TRBD2. This CDR3 is 15 amino acids long. Losses at the gene ends were 1 base for V and 3 bases for J; bases not matched to a gene: 5. CDR1 SEHNR and CDR2 FQNEAQ come from the germline V gene (reference sequence).

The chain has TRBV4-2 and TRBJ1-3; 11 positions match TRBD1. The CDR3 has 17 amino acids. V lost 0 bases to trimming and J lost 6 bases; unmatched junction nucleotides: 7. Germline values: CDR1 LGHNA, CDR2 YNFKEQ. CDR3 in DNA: TGTGCCAGCAGCCAAGATGTGGGACAGGGGGTACAAAACACCATATATTTT. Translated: CASSQDVGQGVQNTIYF.

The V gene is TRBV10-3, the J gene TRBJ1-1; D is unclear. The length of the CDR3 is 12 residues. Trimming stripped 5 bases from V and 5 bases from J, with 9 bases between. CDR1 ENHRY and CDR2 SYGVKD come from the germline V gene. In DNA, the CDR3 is TGTGCCATCAGTACCAGCGGAACTGAAGCTTTCTTT. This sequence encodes CAISTSGTEAFF.

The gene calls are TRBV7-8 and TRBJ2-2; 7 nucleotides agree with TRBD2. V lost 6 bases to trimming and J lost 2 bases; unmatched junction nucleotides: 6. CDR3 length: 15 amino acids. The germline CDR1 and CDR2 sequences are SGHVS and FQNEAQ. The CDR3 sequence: CASSPPGLNTGELFF. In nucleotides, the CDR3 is TGTGCCAGCAGTCCGCCGGGACTAAACACCGGGGAGCTGTTTTTT.

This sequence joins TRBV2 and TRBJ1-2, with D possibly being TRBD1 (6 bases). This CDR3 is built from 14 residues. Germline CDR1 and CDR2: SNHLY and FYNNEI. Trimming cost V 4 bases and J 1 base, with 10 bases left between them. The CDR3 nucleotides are TGTGCCAGCAGTGGGACAGAGCTTAACTATGGCTACACCTTC. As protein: CASSGTELNYGYTF. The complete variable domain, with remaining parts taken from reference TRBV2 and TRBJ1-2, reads EPEVTQTPSHQVTQMGQEVILRCVPISNHLYFYWYRQILGQKVEFLVSFYNNEISEKSEIFDDQFSVERPDGSNFTLKIRSTKLEDSAMYFCASSGTELNYGYTFGSGTRLTVV.

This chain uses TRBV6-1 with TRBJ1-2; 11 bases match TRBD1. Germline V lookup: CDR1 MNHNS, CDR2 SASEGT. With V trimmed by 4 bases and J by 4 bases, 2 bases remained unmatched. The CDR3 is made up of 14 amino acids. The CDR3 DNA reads TGTGCCAGCAGTGTGGGGACAGGGGGCTATGGCTACACCTTC. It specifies CASSVGTGGYGYTF.